A single T cell receptor (beta chain) is shown here with its context. The data were taken from a study of cytomegalovirus exposure and HLA in healthy donors. The CDR3 sequence is 13 residues long. CDR1 WSHSY and CDR2 SAAADI come from the germline V gene. Trimming removed 1 base at V and 4 bases at J, with 7 bases between. Both 60 Vbeta primers and 13 Jbeta primers went into the PCR. The data were produced by immunoSEQ multiplex PCR, yet TCRdb's version contains in-frame clones alone and is incomplete. The table lists about 230,000 clones, around 80% of them singletons. This TCR derives from a woman aged 55-75 years in good health and CMV-seropositive. The rearrangement uses TRBV10-2 and TRBJ1-1, with D hard to call. The specimen was PBMCs. In DNA form, the CDR3 reads TGCGCCAGCAGTGAGTGGGGAGGCACTGAAGCTTTCTTT. Its protein is CASSEWGGTEAFF.